This TCR beta chain originates from a study of blood T cells in healthy people across ages. Study findings and constraints: Diversity was higher, and naive CD4+ cells more numerous, in long-lived donors than in aged donors. Bulk PBMC profiling left naive and antigen-experienced comparisons inconclusive.

The germline gives CDR1 SGHTA, CDR2 FQGNSA. Trimming stripped 4 bases from V and 1 base from J, with 1 base between. The length of the CDR3 is 11 residues. This clonotype showed up many times. Its cognate antigen is unknown. Primed by a sample-barcoded 5' primer and a J-beta primer mix, a second PCR proceeded for 7 to 11 cycles. TCRdb re-called the 5' RACE reads through MiXCR, storing one row per CDR3 protein. The table includes 700,000 to 950,000 distinct CDR3 sequences, roughly 44% detected once. Total RNA extracted from each sample amounted to at least 5 micrograms. The receptor comes from an older woman in good health. Source material: blood. The chain carries TRBV7-2 and TRBJ1-1; no definite D call. This CDR3 is CASSSNTEAFF. Written as DNA, the CDR3 is TGTGCCAGCAGCTCGAACACTGAAGCTTTCTTT. Complete variable domain (other parts from reference TRBV7-2 and TRBJ1-1): GAGVSQSPSNKVTEKGKDVELRCDPISGHTALYWYRQSLGQGLEFLIYFQGNSAPDKSGLPSDRFSAERTGGSVSTLTIQRTQQEDSAVYLCASSSNTEAFFGQGTRLTVV.